This T cell receptor beta chain appears in the sequencing data of a study of post-analysis software for immune sequencing data. The wider study: Secondary progressive, relapsing-remitting and progressive-relapsing multiple sclerosis were among the included disease courses.

Built from TCR beta cDNA, the libraries had unique molecular identifiers in them. There were roughly 1 to 11 million T cells, and some 500,000 cDNA molecules came from them. MiXCR, run by TCRdb on the PCR reads, gives a single entry per CDR3 protein. The sample holds more than 500,000 distinct CDR3 sequences, roughly 34% seen once. CDR1 and CDR2 (germline): SGHTA, FQGNSA. Trimming removed 5 bases from V and 5 bases from J; junction bases left unmatched: 9. This CDR3 contains 15 residues. Study results and caveats: Strong co-clustering by F measure was evident for samples that had been prepared in the same batch. Higher frequency in patients than in controls was seen for about five TRBV segments, with TRBV5-6, TRBV5-1 and TRBV20-1 among them. Patients with multiple sclerosis recorded significantly lower normalized Chao1 diversity than controls, the study found.

Concerning this clonotype: Its specificity is unknown.

Sequenced sample: blood. The chain is built from TRBV7-2 and TRBJ2-3; 8 bases fit TRBD2. The clonotype originates from a girl aged 2 to 17 with multiple sclerosis. The CDR3 spells CASSRAGAVVDTQYF. The DNA for the CDR3 is TGTGCCAGCAGCCGAGCGGGGGCGGTAGTAGATACGCAGTATTTT.